One sample yielded the 29 T cell receptor beta chains listed below, sequenced in a study of cytomegalovirus exposure and HLA in healthy donors. Measured with immunoSEQ multiplex PCR; TCRdb has only the in-frame clones, and not every one. The sample contains 100,000 to 150,000 clones, around 94% of which appear only once. Material: PBMCs. The source of these receptors is a young woman in good health and CMV-seronegative.

The rearrangement links TRBV18 to TRBJ1-2, with no clear D. The V end lost 2 bases, the J end lost 1 base, and 8 bases lay between the germline ends. This CDR3 comprises 14 residues. Germline CDR1 is KGHSH and CDR2 is LQKENI. The CDR3 DNA sequence: TGTGCCAGCTCACCAGGCTTTCTTAACTATGGCTACACCTTC. Translating gives CASSPGFLNYGYTF.

The chain carries TRBV7-2 and TRBJ2-7; TRBD1 aligns across 8 bases. Unmatched junction bases numbered 8, after V lost 2 bases and J lost 5 bases. The CDR3 totals 15 residues. Germline CDR1 and CDR2: SGHTA and FQGNSA. The CDR3 DNA sequence: TGTGCCAGCAGCTTAACCGGGACAGGCTGGGACGAGCAGTACTTC. It encodes CASSLTGTGWDEQYF.

The genes are TRBV5-1 and TRBJ2-5; 8 nucleotides agree with TRBD2. Germline loops: CDR1 SGHRS, CDR2 YFSETQ. This CDR3 contains 18 residues. V was pared by 2 bases and J by 6 bases, with 18 bases of the junction left unmatched. CDR3 DNA: TGCGCCAGCAGCTTACAAACCTCGGCGGGACTAGGGTTTAAGACCCAGTACTTC. Amino acid sequence: CASSLQTSAGLGFKTQYF.

This clone was seen just once. The chain has TRBV13 and TRBJ1-2; 7 bases match TRBD1. The CDR3 runs 13 residues. V shed 5 bases and J 8 bases; nucleotides not matched to a gene: 8. Germline V gives CDR1 PRHDT, CDR2 FYEKMQ (reference sequence). The CDR3 spells CASSERQGFGYTF. DNA for the CDR3: TGTGCCAGCAGCGAAAGACAGGGATTCGGCTACACCTTC.

This chain links TRBV5-6 with TRBJ1-6; 8 bases are a match to TRBD1. CDR1 SGHDT and CDR2 YYEEEE come from the germline V gene. CDR3 size: 15 residues. The junction had 2 bases not matched to a gene; V was cut back by 4 bases and J by 2 bases. CDR3 nucleotides: TGTGCCAGCAGCGGACAGGGACCCTATAATTCACCCCTCCACTTT. It codes for CASSGQGPYNSPLHF.

This sequence joins TRBV6-6 and TRBJ1-2, with TRBD1 as a possible D gene (5 bases). In germline, CDR1 is MNHNY, CDR2 SVGAGI (reference sequence). The V end was cut by 10 bases, the J end by 8 bases, with 14 bases between. The CDR3 is 11 residues long. The CDR3 spells CATFRGTGYTF. For the CDR3, the DNA is TGTGCCACTTTCCGGGGGACGGGCTACACCTTC.

The V gene is TRBV5-4, the J gene TRBJ2-1; TRBD2 agrees at 9 bases. Germline lookup yields CDR1 SGHNT and CDR2 YYREEE (reference sequence). This CDR3 is 15 amino acids long. Trimming took 4 bases from V and 6 from J; bases not matched to a gene: 8. CDR3 protein: CASSVYGGGANEQFF. For the CDR3, the DNA is TGTGCCAGCAGCGTGTATGGCGGGGGGGCCAATGAGCAGTTCTTC.

The chain employs TRBV5-1 and TRBJ1-1; TRBD1 matches 10 bases. This CDR3 is built from 13 residues. J was trimmed by 8 bases and V by 4 bases; bases with no gene match: 5. CDR1 is SGHRS, CDR2 YFSETQ, per germline. CDR3 bases: TGCGCCAGCAGCCAGGGGACAGGGGAAGAAGCTTTCTTT. Its translation is CASSQGTGEEAFF. Using reference TRBV5-1 and TRBJ1-1 for the parts outside the CDR3, the full variable domain is KAGVTQTPRYLIKTRGQQVTLSCSPISGHRSVSWYQQTPGQGLQFLFEYFSETQRNKGNFPGRFSGRQFSNSRSEMNVSTLELGDSALYLCASSQGTGEEAFFGQGTRLTVV.

This sequence joins TRBV14 and TRBJ1-3, with 9 positions matching TRBD1. Germline lookup yields CDR1 SGHDN and CDR2 FVKESK. V dropped 7 bases and J dropped 4; count of bases not matched to a gene: 8. CDR3 size: 15 residues. CDR3 DNA: TGTGCCAGCACCACCGGGACAGGGCTAGGAAACACCATATATTTT. Protein product: CASTTGTGLGNTIYF.

The rearrangement joins TRBV5-4 to TRBJ1-4; 12 positions match TRBD1. CDR3 length: 16 residues. V shed 3 bases and J 3 bases; nucleotides not matched to a gene: 3. The germline CDR1 and CDR2 sequences are SGHNT and YYREEE (reference sequence). The CDR3, as DNA: TGTGCCAGCAGCTGGGACAGGGGGCGTGCTAATGAAAAACTGTTTTTT. Translated, it gives CASSWDRGRANEKLFF.

This sequence joins TRBV10-2 and TRBJ2-7; D unclear. Germline V lookup: CDR1 WSHSY, CDR2 SAAADI. The length of the CDR3 is 12 residues. V lost 7 bases and J lost 6, with 13 bases in between. This CDR3 reads CASTPLVAEQYF. The DNA for the CDR3 is TGCGCCAGCACGCCGCTAGTTGCCGAGCAGTACTTC.

DNA of the CDR3: TGCGCCAGCAGTCTAGCGGGGGGGTTCAGTGAGCAGTTCTTC. This codes for CASSLAGGFSEQFF. J is TRBJ2-1 and V is TRBV5-1, with 12 bases matching TRBD2. The CDR3 covers 14 residues. J lost 9 bases, V lost 5 bases, and 6 bases had no gene match. Per germline, CDR1 SGHRS and CDR2 YFSETQ. Filled out from reference TRBV5-1 and TRBJ2-1, the complete variable domain reads KAGVTQTPRYLIKTRGQQVTLSCSPISGHRSVSWYQQTPGQGLQFLFEYFSETQRNKGNFPGRFSGRQFSNSRSEMNVSTLELGDSALYLCASSLAGGFSEQFFGPGTRLTVL.

The rearrangement joins TRBV6-4 to TRBJ1-2, with 7 bases matching TRBD1. The CDR3 sequence is 15 residues long. Germline V lookup: CDR1 MRHNA, CDR2 SNTAGT. V lost 6 bases and J lost 8; bases outside the gene matches: 15. CDR3 amino acids: CASRPRSAQGWGYTF. Here the CDR3 DNA reads TGTGCCAGCAGGCCACGTTCCGCACAGGGGTGGGGCTACACCTTC.

The chain couples TRBV9 to TRBJ1-6; 8 bases map to TRBD1. Germline lookup yields CDR1 SGDLS and CDR2 YYNGEE. J lost 5 bases, V lost 5 bases, and 9 bases had no gene match. The CDR3 consists of 16 residues. Written as DNA, the CDR3 is TGTGCCAGCAGTAAACAGGGGGGAAAAAATAATTCACCCCTCCACTTT. Its protein product is CASSKQGGKNNSPLHF.

This clone was detected only once. The V and J genes are TRBV28 and TRBJ1-2, with a tentative D call TRBD1 (6 bases). Germline loops: CDR1 MDHEN, CDR2 SYDVKM. The CDR3 totals 13 residues. Trimming removed 2 bases from V and 8 bases from J, with 12 bases in between. The CDR3 sequence: CASSLAGVEGYTF. CDR3 bases: TGTGCCAGCAGTTTAGCAGGGGTCGAGGGCTACACCTTC.

This rearrangement joins TRBV10-2 to TRBJ1-4; 8 bases map to TRBD1. J was trimmed by 8 bases and V by 7 bases; bases with no gene match: 6. CDR1 WSHSY and CDR2 SAAADI come from the germline V gene. The CDR3 is 13 residues long. The DNA for the CDR3 is TGCGCCAGCACCGACAGGGGCGGAGAAAAACTGTTTTTT. This gives the protein CASTDRGGEKLFF.

The chain carries TRBV11-2 and TRBJ1-2, with D hard to call. The CDR3 runs 13 residues. Per the germline V gene, CDR1 is SGHAT and CDR2 is FQNNGV. V gave up 3 bases and J gave up 5 bases, with 10 bases separating them. DNA of the CDR3: TGTGCCAGCAGCTTTGTGGGAGTTTATGGCTACACCTTC. It is translated as CASSFVGVYGYTF.

This sequence joins TRBV6-1 and TRBJ1-1, with unresolved D. V gave up 7 bases and J gave up 0 bases, with 15 bases separating them. CDR1 is MNHNS and CDR2 is SASEGT in the germline V gene. The CDR3 has 15 amino acids. CDR3 bases: TGTGCCAGCAATACCGACAATATAATGAACACTGAAGCTTTCTTT. Amino acid sequence: CASNTDNIMNTEAFF.

The J gene is TRBJ1-1, the V gene TRBV5-1; no clear D gene. Germline CDR1 SGHRS, CDR2 YFSETQ. The CDR3 has 14 residues. The V and J ends lost 9 bases and 0 bases respectively, with 15 bases between them. The CDR3 nucleotides read TGCGCCACCTCCCCCCAGATCATGAACACTGAAGCTTTCTTT. This sequence encodes CATSPQIMNTEAFF.

The gene calls are TRBV19 and TRBJ2-1; 9 positions match TRBD2. The junction had 6 bases not matched to a gene; V was cut back by 4 bases and J by 8 bases. This CDR3 region has 14 residues. CDR1 and CDR2 (germline): LNHDA, SQIVND (reference sequence). CDR3 sequence (DNA): TGTGCCAGTAGTACACTAGCGGGTTCGGATGAGCAGTTCTTC. The encoded protein is CASSTLAGSDEQFF.

This clone appeared once. The V and J genes are TRBV5-1 and TRBJ2-1, with D possibly matching TRBD1 (5 bases). Between the trimmed V and J ends, which lost 0 bases and 4 bases, there was a span of 8 bases. The CDR3 spans 14 residues. The germline CDR1 and CDR2 sequences are SGHRS and YFSETQ. The CDR3 reads CASSLATGYNEQFF. The CDR3 nucleotides are TGCGCCAGCAGCTTGGCCACAGGATACAATGAGCAGTTCTTC.

The V and J genes are TRBV30 and TRBJ2-3, with 7 bases identical to TRBD2. Germline V gene sequence: CDR1 GTSNPN, CDR2 SVGIG (reference sequence). With 2 bases clipped from V and 1 base from J, the junction kept 6 bases outside the gene matches. CDR3 size: 15 residues. CDR3 DNA: TGTGCCTGGAGTTCCCACGCGGGGGGCACAGATACGCAGTATTTT. Its protein is CAWSSHAGGTDTQYF.

J is TRBJ2-1 and V is TRBV13, with 13 bases matching TRBD2. This CDR3 spans 13 amino acids. Germline V CDR1 and CDR2: PRHDT, FYEKMQ (reference sequence). J gave up 12 bases and V 5 bases, and 4 bases lay outside the gene matches. CDR3 coding DNA: TGTGCCAGCAGCATAACTAGCGGGAGGGTGCAGTTCTTC. Translated, it gives CASSITSGRVQFF.

This clone is a singleton in its sample. The V gene is TRBV28, the J gene TRBJ2-2, with D unresolved. CDR3 length equals 14 residues. Trimming stripped 3 bases from V and 1 base from J, with 6 bases between. The V gene's germline CDR1 is MDHEN and CDR2 SYDVKM. CDR3 region: CASSFNWNTGELFF. The CDR3 nucleotides read TGTGCCAGCAGTTTTAATTGGAACACCGGGGAGCTGTTTTTT.

V and J are TRBV11-2 and TRBJ1-2; no clear D gene. The CDR3 is 14 residues long. The V and J ends lost 8 bases and 6 bases respectively, with 19 bases between them. Per germline, CDR1 SGHAT and CDR2 FQNNGV. DNA of the CDR3: TGTGCCAGCTCCCTGCTAGGAGATTTCGATGGCTACACCTTC. This encodes CASSLLGDFDGYTF.

In this sample, this clone turned up once. The J gene is TRBJ1-2, the V gene TRBV4-1; 8 bases agree with TRBD1. The CDR3 is 16 amino acids. Per the germline V gene, CDR1 is MGHRA and CDR2 is YSYEKL. J was trimmed by 8 bases and V by 0 bases; bases with no gene match: 11. The CDR3 protein is CASSQDSGRGQGGYTF. DNA of the CDR3: TGCGCCAGCAGCCAAGATAGCGGCAGGGGGCAGGGGGGCTACACCTTC.

Only one count was recorded for this clone. The gene calls are TRBV5-1 and TRBJ1-1; TRBD1 agrees at 10 bases. Germline CDR1 is SGHRS and CDR2 is YFSETQ. The ends lost 3 bases at V and 5 bases at J; junction bases unmatched: 19. The CDR3 spans 19 residues. The DNA of the CDR3 is TGCGCCAGCAGCTATCAGGGACAGGGGAGGGGGTGGACGGGTACTGAAGCTTTCTTT. Amino acids: CASSYQGQGRGWTGTEAFF.

This chain uses TRBV6-1 with TRBJ2-3; 10 nucleotides agree with TRBD2. Germline-derived CDR1 and CDR2 are MNHNS and SASEGT. The J segment lost 0 bases and the V segment lost 6 bases, leaving 3 bases of the junction unmatched. The CDR3 sequence is 15 residues long. The CDR3 coding sequence is TGTGCCAGCAGGGAGACTAGCGGGAGCACAGATACGCAGTATTTT. Encoded protein: CASRETSGSTDTQYF.

This chain connects TRBV6-5 to TRBJ1-1; no definite D call. V lost 7 bases, J lost 1 base, and 13 bases lay in between. Germline loops: CDR1 MNHEY, CDR2 SVGAGI. CDR3 length: 14 amino acids. Here the CDR3 DNA reads TGTGCCAGCAAAAGATCGGCGGCGAACACTGAAGCTTTCTTT. Its protein is CASKRSAANTEAFF.